Presented here are 2 T cell receptor beta chains from one specimen sequenced in a study of blood T cell repertoires in COVID-19. Method: immunoSEQ multiplex PCR; TCRdb's copy keeps in-frame clones and lacks some. This table has some 120,000 clones, 82% appearing once. The sequencing sample was made of peripheral blood. These receptor sequences come from a human donor in a cohort sampled during active COVID-19.

DNA of the CDR3: TGTGCCAGCAGTTCCACCGGACAGGCTACAAGCTCCTACGAGCAGTACTTC. Its protein is CASSSTGQATSSYEQYF. The chain recombines TRBV6-2 or TRBV6-3 with TRBJ2-7; 7 nucleotides agree with TRBD1. V trimming: 4 bases; J trimming: 0 bases; junction bases outside the gene matches: 12. This CDR3 has 17 amino acids. The germline V gene has CDR1 MNHEY and CDR2 SVGEGT.

This chain joins TRBV6-6 and TRBJ2-7; TRBD2 matches 14 bases. J was trimmed by 4 bases and V by 4 bases; bases with no gene match: 3. Germline CDR1 MNHNY, CDR2 SVGAGI (reference sequence). This CDR3 has 15 residues. The CDR3 region is CASSSRLAGGYEQYF. CDR3 coding DNA: TGTGCCAGCAGTTCAAGACTAGCGGGGGGGTACGAGCAGTACTTC.